A single sample gave rise to the 27 T cell receptor beta chains below, sequenced in a study of blood T cell repertoires in COVID-19. Profiling relied on immunoSEQ multiplex PCR, and the TCRdb table lists in-frame clones only, not all of them. The data show some 410,000 clones, roughly 88% seen once. The sequenced sample was PBMCs or T cells enriched from blood (not recorded which). The source is a woman between 25 and 40 years old with acute COVID-19.

In DNA, the CDR3 is TGTGCCAGCAGCGCACAGGGGGATCCTAATGAAAAACTGTTTTTT. Its translation: CASSAQGDPNEKLFF. The V gene is TRBV5-5, the J gene TRBJ1-4; 8 bases align to TRBD1. V was pared by 4 bases and J by 3 bases, with 5 bases of the junction left unmatched. The CDR3 sequence is 15 residues long. Germline V gene lookup returns CDR1 SGHKS and CDR2 YYEKEE (reference sequence).

This chain joins TRBV11-2 and TRBJ2-7, with 7 nucleotides matching TRBD1. The CDR3 spans 14 residues. Trimming removed 5 bases from V and 4 bases from J; junction bases left unmatched: 8. Germline-derived CDR1 and CDR2 are SGHAT and FQNNGV. The CDR3 DNA reads as TGTGCCAGCAGCCGACCGGACAGGAATTACGAGCAGTACTTC. Translating it yields CASSRPDRNYEQYF.

CDR3 nucleotide sequence: TGTGCCAGCACCTCCGTCGACAGGACACGTGATACGCAGTATTTT. Translating gives CASTSVDRTRDTQYF. The chain employs TRBV28 and TRBJ2-3; D perhaps matches TRBD1 (6 bases). V lost 7 bases, J lost 6 bases, and 20 bases lay in between. The germline V gene encodes CDR1 MDHEN and CDR2 SYDVKM. CDR3 length: 15 amino acids.

The chain employs TRBV3-1 (or the pseudogene TRBV3-2) and TRBJ1-2, with D possibly TRBD1 on 6 matching bases. Per the germline V gene, CDR1 is LGHDT and CDR2 is YNNKEL (reference sequence). CDR3 length: 14 amino acids. Trimming took off 4 bases at V and 7 bases at J, with 16 bases between the two ends. CDR3 bases: TGTGCCAGCAGCCTCAAGCGCGGGGGGCTTGGCTACACCTTC. This codes for CASSLKRGGLGYTF.

CDR3 residues: CASSSGGRTEAFF. The CDR3, as DNA: TGTGCCAGCAGTTCAGGGGGCCGGACTGAAGCTTTCTTT. The V and J genes are TRBV12-3 or TRBV12-4 and TRBJ1-1, with TRBD1 matching over 8 bases. The CDR3 has 13 residues. With 4 bases clipped from V and 5 bases from J, the junction kept 3 bases outside the gene matches.

The chain has TRBV21-1 and TRBJ1-5; TRBD1, as called in the table, went unchecked against the DNA. TRBV21-1 is a known pseudogene. This CDR3 contains 17 residues. CDR3 nucleotides: TGTGCCAGCAGCAAAGGCCCACCCGGGACAGGGAATCAGCCCCAGCATTTT. Encoded protein: CASSKGPPGTGNQPQHF.

The chain carries TRBV4-1 and TRBJ2-2, with D perhaps TRBD1 (6 bases). The CDR3 covers 19 residues. V was clipped by 2 bases and J by 3 bases, with 22 bases between them. Germline CDR1 reads MGHRA; CDR2 reads YSYEKL. The CDR3 loop is CASSQFYTGNQGYTGELFF. The CDR3 DNA sequence: TGCGCCAGCAGCCAATTCTACACAGGGAATCAAGGATACACCGGGGAGCTGTTTTTT.

The chain uses TRBV7-3 and TRBJ1-1; D is uncertain. V lost 0 bases and J 8 bases, leaving 10 bases between the germline ends. The length of the CDR3 is 13 residues. The V gene's germline CDR1 is SGHTA and CDR2 FQGTGA. The CDR3 here is CASSLTVGNEAFF. For the CDR3, the DNA is TGTGCCAGCAGCTTAACGGTCGGGAACGAAGCTTTCTTT.

The chain recombines TRBV3-1 (or the pseudogene TRBV3-2) with TRBJ2-7; 9 bases are a match to TRBD1. The CDR3 is 17 residues long. The ends lost 4 bases at V and 3 bases at J; junction bases unmatched: 13. The germline gives CDR1 LGHDT, CDR2 YNNKEL (reference sequence). The CDR3 coding sequence is TGTGCCAGCAGCCCGCGAGGACAGGGGCTCATTTTCTACGAGCAGTACTTC. Residues: CASSPRGQGLIFYEQYF.

The V call is TRBV18, the J call TRBJ2-5; possibly TRBD1 for D (6 bases). The germline V gene has CDR1 KGHSH and CDR2 LQKENI. The V gene lost 3 bases and the J gene lost 5 bases, with 16 bases spanning the gap. The CDR3 loop spans 15 amino acids. CDR3 coding DNA: TGTGCCAGCTCACCGGGACATCACCCGGAGGAGACCCAGTACTTC. Translation gives CASSPGHHPEETQYF.

This chain joins TRBV9 and TRBJ1-3; 8 positions agree with TRBD1. CDR1 and CDR2 (germline): SGDLS, YYNGEE. This CDR3 comprises 16 residues. J gave up 2 bases and V 4 bases, and 8 bases lay outside the gene matches. The CDR3 loop is CASSPQTGAAGNTIYF. The DNA for the CDR3 is TGTGCCAGCAGCCCCCAGACAGGGGCAGCTGGAAACACCATATATTTT.

The V call is TRBV5-1, the J call TRBJ2-3, with a tentative D call TRBD2 (7 bases). CDR3 length equals 15 residues. Deletions cut 4 bases from V and 2 bases from J, with 14 bases between. Germline V gives CDR1 SGHRS, CDR2 YFSETQ. The CDR3 loop is CASSTGRGATDTQYF. Here the CDR3 DNA reads TGCGCCAGCAGCACAGGACGGGGGGCCACAGATACGCAGTATTTT. Supplemented by reference TRBV5-1 and TRBJ2-3, the full variable domain reads KAGVTQTPRYLIKTRGQQVTLSCSPISGHRSVSWYQQTPGQGLQFLFEYFSETQRNKGNFPGRFSGRQFSNSRSEMNVSTLELGDSALYLCASSTGRGATDTQYFGPGTRLTVL.

The chain employs TRBV2 and TRBJ1-3; a possible D gene is TRBD1 (5 bases). Per germline, CDR1 SNHLY and CDR2 FYNNEI. The V end lost 6 bases, the J end lost 1 base, and 13 bases lay between the germline ends. There are 15 residues in the CDR3. This CDR3 is CASSGSGFSGNTIYF. CDR3 bases: TGTGCCAGCAGCGGATCAGGGTTTTCTGGAAACACCATATATTTT.

The chain joins TRBV7-2 to TRBJ1-2; D is ambiguous. CDR1 SGHTA and CDR2 FQGNSA come from the germline V gene. V lost 4 bases, J lost 4 bases, and 10 bases lay in between. CDR3 length equals 13 residues. The CDR3 is CASSSPNSYGYTF. The CDR3 coding sequence is TGTGCCAGCAGCTCCCCCAACAGCTATGGCTACACCTTC.

The chain couples TRBV27 to TRBJ2-2; D is undetermined. V lost 5 bases and J 6 bases, leaving 16 bases between the germline ends. CDR1 is MNHEY and CDR2 is SMNVEV in the germline V gene (reference sequence). This CDR3 has 15 residues. The CDR3 region is CASSQVELPPGELFF. The CDR3 DNA sequence: TGTGCCAGCAGTCAAGTAGAACTACCCCCCGGGGAGCTGTTTTTT.

This clone has only a few counts. The chain joins TRBV27 to TRBJ1-1; 8 bases map to TRBD1. With V trimmed by 4 bases and J by 0 bases, 4 bases remained unmatched. The CDR3 runs 15 residues. The germline CDR1 and CDR2 sequences are MNHEY and SMNVEV (reference sequence). This CDR3 is CASSSRQGMNTEAFF. The CDR3, as DNA: TGTGCCAGCAGTTCAAGACAGGGGATGAACACTGAAGCTTTCTTT.

This clone has just one count. This chain uses TRBV2 with TRBJ2-3; 11 bases are shared with TRBD1. The CDR3 has 13 amino acids. Germline loops: CDR1 SNHLY, CDR2 FYNNEI. V lost 8 bases and J lost 3; bases outside the gene matches: 1. The CDR3 spells CASGTGGTDTQYF. CDR3 nucleotide sequence: TGTGCCAGCGGGACAGGGGGAACAGATACGCAGTATTTT. Full variable domain (rest looked up from reference TRBV2 and TRBJ2-3): EPEVTQTPSHQVTQMGQEVILRCVPISNHLYFYWYRQILGQKVEFLVSFYNNEISEKSEIFDDQFSVERPDGSNFTLKIRSTKLEDSAMYFCASGTGGTDTQYFGPGTRLTVL.

The V and J genes are TRBV19 and TRBJ2-3, with TRBD2 as a possible D gene (5 bases). The CDR3 has 14 amino acids. CDR1 and CDR2 (germline): LNHDA, SQIVND (reference sequence). The V end lost 4 bases, the J end lost 4 bases, and 12 bases lay between the germline ends. The CDR3 protein is CASSRALEADTQYF. The DNA for the CDR3 is TGTGCCAGTAGTAGAGCGCTGGAGGCAGATACGCAGTATTTT. Drawing the rest from reference TRBV19 and TRBJ2-3, the complete variable domain is DGGITQSPKYLFRKEGQNVTLSCEQNLNHDAMYWYRQDPGQGLRLIYYSQIVNDFQKGDIAEGYSVSREKKESFPLTVTSAQKNPTAFYLCASSRALEADTQYFGPGTRLTVL.

V usage is TRBV7-9 and J usage is TRBJ2-1; 10 bases line up with TRBD2. The germline CDR1 and CDR2 sequences are SEHNR and FQNEAQ (reference sequence). J lost 7 bases, V lost 5 bases, and 8 bases had no gene match. This CDR3 spans 15 amino acids. The CDR3: CASSPPGLAWNEQFF. As DNA, the CDR3 is TGTGCCAGCAGCCCACCGGGACTAGCGTGGAATGAGCAGTTCTTC.

The rearrangement joins TRBV7-9 to TRBJ1-4, with unresolved D. Germline V lookup: CDR1 SEHNR, CDR2 FQNEAQ (reference sequence). The CDR3 contains 13 residues. The germline V and J ends were trimmed by 5 bases and 7 bases, with 11 bases remaining between them. CDR3 protein: CASSLGVGEKLFF. CDR3 nucleotides: TGTGCCAGCAGCCTGGGAGTCGGTGAAAAACTGTTTTTT.

The chain has TRBV6-6 and TRBJ1-2; D perhaps matches TRBD1 (5 bases). V lost 2 bases and J 8 bases, leaving 9 bases between the germline ends. Germline-derived CDR1 and CDR2 are MNHNY and SVGAGI (reference sequence). This CDR3 is built from 12 residues. The CDR3 coding sequence is TGTGCCAGCAGTTACGGGGGGACCGGCTACACCTTC. Residues: CASSYGGTGYTF.

The V call is TRBV2, the J call TRBJ1-6; 8 bases agree with TRBD1. The V gene end was trimmed by 4 bases and the J gene end by 5 bases; junction bases not matched to a gene: 4. Germline CDR1 is SNHLY and CDR2 is FYNNEI. The CDR3 is 15 amino acids. CDR3 loop: CASSGQGLNNSPLHF. The CDR3 bases are TGTGCCAGCAGTGGACAGGGGCTCAATAATTCACCCCTCCACTTT.

V is TRBV12-5 and J is TRBJ2-5, with TRBD1 identical over 7 bases. V lost 5 bases, J lost 5 bases, and 17 bases stayed unmatched. From germline, CDR1 is LGHNT and CDR2 FRNRAP. The CDR3 is 17 amino acids. CDR3 sequence: CASGPSGQKGPGETQYF. In nucleotides, the CDR3 is TGTGCTAGTGGTCCCTCGGGACAGAAAGGCCCGGGGGAGACCCAGTACTTC.

The V call is TRBV2, the J call TRBJ1-6, with D perhaps matching TRBD1 (5 bases). This CDR3 has 17 residues. Trimming took 4 bases from V and 0 from J, leaving 13 bases between them. CDR1 SNHLY and CDR2 FYNNEI come from the germline V gene. The CDR3 DNA reads TGTGCCAGCAGTGGAATGGGGCCCGGCTCCTATAATTCACCCCTCCACTTT. Protein product: CASSGMGPGSYNSPLHF. The whole variable domain, remainder taken from reference TRBV2 and TRBJ1-6, is EPEVTQTPSHQVTQMGQEVILRCVPISNHLYFYWYRQILGQKVEFLVSFYNNEISEKSEIFDDQFSVERPDGSNFTLKIRSTKLEDSAMYFCASSGMGPGSYNSPLHFGNGTRLTVT.

The chain couples TRBV5-1 to TRBJ2-5, with 7 bases matching TRBD1. The length of the CDR3 is 14 residues. CDR1 and CDR2 (germline): SGHRS, YFSETQ. Trimming at V came to 5 bases and at J to 2 bases, leaving 6 bases not matched to a gene. DNA of the CDR3: TGCGCCAGCAGGCAGGGACAGCAACAAGAGACCCAGTACTTC. Translated: CASRQGQQQETQYF.

This rearrangement joins TRBV2 to TRBJ2-7; D ambiguous. Trimming took 6 bases from V and 12 from J, leaving 18 bases between them. Germline V gene sequence: CDR1 SNHLY, CDR2 FYNNEI. This CDR3 is built from 12 residues. DNA for the CDR3: TGTGCCAGCAGCGCCGGCCCACCGAAGCGGTACTTC. It yields the protein CASSAGPPKRYF.

This chain joins TRBV2 and TRBJ2-7; 10 nucleotides align to TRBD2. Per the germline V gene, CDR1 is SNHLY and CDR2 is FYNNEI. With V trimmed by 4 bases and J by 3 bases, 9 bases remained unmatched. The CDR3 is 16 amino acids. As DNA, the CDR3 is TGTGCCAGCAGTGGCCCTAGCGGGGGTACTCTCTACGAGCAGTACTTC. Its protein product is CASSGPSGGTLYEQYF.